Listed here is a single T cell receptor (beta chain). At the DNA level, this CDR3 is encoded by other sequences in the same sample as well. This sample is drawn from a study of blood T cell repertoires in COVID-19. About the research overall: The United States, Italy and Spain supplied acute and convalescent COVID-19 samples. PBMCs, B-cell-depleted T cells, or T cells were the source of the cDNA or gDNA that made up the material.

Looked up from germline, CDR1 is MNHEY and CDR2 is SMNVEV (reference sequence). J was trimmed by 4 bases and V by 3 bases; bases with no gene match: 3. This CDR3 comprises 14 residues. Clones were sequenced by immunoSEQ multiplex PCR, and TCRdb holds only the in-frame ones, with some missing. The data hold 100,000 to 150,000 clones, with roughly 84% observed a single time. The chain combines TRBV27 with TRBJ1-1; the match to TRBD1 covers 9 bases. The clonotype comes from a woman in her thirties who had recovered from COVID-19. The sample comprised peripheral blood. The CDR3 DNA reads as TGTGCCAGCAGTTTGGGACAGGGCAGCACTGAAGCTTTCTTT. Protein sequence: CASSLGQGSTEAFF.